The clone carrying this TCR beta chain was picked up many times. Its specificity is not known. This sample stems from a study of early T cells in non-severe SARS-CoV-2 infection. Study-level information: Sequencing was performed on bulk RNA from unsorted whole blood, leaving chains unpaired.

Study outcomes and limitations: CD4 and private specificities were missed by VDJdb matching, which favored anti-spike CD8 responses.

Unique molecular identifiers tagged individual cDNA molecules. TCRdb ran MiXCR on the 5' RACE reads and lists one entry per CDR3 protein. The sample includes some 67,000 distinct CDR3 sequences, more than 8% of them seen just once. There are 15 residues in the CDR3. Germline V gene data show CDR1 as LGHNA and CDR2 as YSLEER. Trimming removed 4 bases from V and 4 bases from J, with 16 bases in between. This receptor was identified in an adult who was a healthcare worker with PCR-confirmed SARS-CoV-2 infection or an uninfected control (not recorded which). The sample in question was whole blood, obtained at baseline. The chain couples TRBV4-3 to TRBJ1-1; D possibly corresponds to TRBD1 (5 bases). CDR3 in amino acids: CASSPGGGASTEAFF. In nucleotides, the CDR3 is TGCGCCAGCAGCCCGGGGGGAGGGGCTAGCACTGAAGCTTTCTTT.